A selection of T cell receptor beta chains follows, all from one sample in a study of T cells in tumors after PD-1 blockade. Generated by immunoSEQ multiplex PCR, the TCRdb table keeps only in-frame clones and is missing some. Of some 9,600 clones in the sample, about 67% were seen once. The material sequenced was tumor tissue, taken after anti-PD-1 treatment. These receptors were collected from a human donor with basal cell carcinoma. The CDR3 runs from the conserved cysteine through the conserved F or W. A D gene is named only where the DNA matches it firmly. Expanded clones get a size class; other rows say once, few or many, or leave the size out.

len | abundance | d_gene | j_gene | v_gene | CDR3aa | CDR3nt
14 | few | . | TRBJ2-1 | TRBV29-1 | CSVDPSDSYNEQFF | TGCAGCGTTGACCCTAGCGATTCCTACAATGAGCAGTTCTTC
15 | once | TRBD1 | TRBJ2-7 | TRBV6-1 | CASSDGGQGAYEQYF | TGTGCCAGCAGTGACGGGGGACAGGGGGCCTACGAGCAGTACTTC
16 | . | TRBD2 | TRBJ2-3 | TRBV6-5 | CASSYSPSGVGDTQYF | TGTGCCAGCAGTTACTCGCCTAGCGGGGTGGGAGATACGCAGTATTTT
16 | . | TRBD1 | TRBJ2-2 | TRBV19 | CASTPQGAAVTGELFF | TGTGCCAGTACCCCGCAGGGGGCGGCGGTCACCGGGGAGCTGTTTTTT
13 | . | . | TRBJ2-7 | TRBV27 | CASRREQSYEQYF | TGTGCCAGCAGGAGGGAACAGTCGTACGAGCAGTACTTC
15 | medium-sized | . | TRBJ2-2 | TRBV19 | CASSPGTIETGELFF | TGTGCCAGTAGTCCCGGGACAATAGAGACCGGGGAGCTGTTTTTT
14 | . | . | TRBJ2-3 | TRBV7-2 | CASSSPGSQDTQYF | TGTGCCAGCAGCTCGCCGGGATCCCAAGATACGCAGTATTTT
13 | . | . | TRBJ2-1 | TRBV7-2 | CASSLASPVEQFF | TGTGCCAGCAGCTTAGCATCGCCTGTCGAGCAGTTCTTC
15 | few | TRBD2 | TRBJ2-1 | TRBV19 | CASTGGRSSYNEQFF | TGTGCCAGTACCGGCGGGAGGAGCTCCTACAATGAGCAGTTCTTC
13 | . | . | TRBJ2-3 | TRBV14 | CASSVGGADTQYF | TGTGCCAGCAGCGTAGGGGGGGCAGATACGCAGTATTTT
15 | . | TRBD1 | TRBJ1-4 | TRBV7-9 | CASSSSGQGWEKLFF | TGTGCCAGCAGCTCTTCCGGACAGGGCTGGGAAAAACTGTTTTTT
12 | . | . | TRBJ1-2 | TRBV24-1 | CATSGADYGYTF | TGTGCCACGTCGGGGGCAGACTATGGCTACACCTTC
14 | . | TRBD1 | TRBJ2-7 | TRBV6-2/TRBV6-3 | CASSPTGISYEQYF | TGTGCCAGCAGCCCGACAGGGATTTCCTACGAGCAGTACTTC
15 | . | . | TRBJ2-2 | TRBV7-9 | CASSLEEGSTGELFF | TGTGCCAGCAGCTTAGAAGAGGGTTCCACCGGGGAGCTGTTTTTT
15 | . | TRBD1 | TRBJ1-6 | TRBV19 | CASSMLGTGVSPLHF | TGTGCCAGTAGTATGTTGGGGACAGGGGTATCACCCCTCCACTTT
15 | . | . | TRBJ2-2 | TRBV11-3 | CASSLDSVNTGELFF | TGTGCCAGCAGCTTAGATTCAGTTAACACCGGGGAGCTGTTTTTT
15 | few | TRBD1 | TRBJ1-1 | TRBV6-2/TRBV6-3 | CASSYRQGLNTEAFF | TGTGCCAGCAGTTACCGACAGGGTCTGAACACTGAAGCTTTCTTT
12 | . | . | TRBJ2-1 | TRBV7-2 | CASRKQGGEQFF | TGTGCCAGCAGAAAACAGGGAGGTGAGCAGTTCTTC
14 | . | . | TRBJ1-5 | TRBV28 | CASSRKGPGQPQHF | TGTGCCAGCAGTCGGAAGGGCCCTGGGCAGCCCCAGCATTTT
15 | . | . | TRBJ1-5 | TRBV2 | CASSESGGREQPQHF | TGTGCCAGCAGTGAGTCGGGGGGAAGAGAACAGCCCCAGCATTTT
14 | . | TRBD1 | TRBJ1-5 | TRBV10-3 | CAISGGDRDQPQHF | TGTGCCATCAGCGGAGGGGACAGGGACCAGCCCCAGCATTTT
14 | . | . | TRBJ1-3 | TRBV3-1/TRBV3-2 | CASSQGAGFNTIYF | TGTGCCAGCAGCCAAGGGGCCGGTTTTAACACCATATATTTT
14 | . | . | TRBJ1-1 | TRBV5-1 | CASSFRRGNTEAFF | TGCGCCAGCAGCTTCCGCAGGGGGAACACTGAAGCTTTCTTT
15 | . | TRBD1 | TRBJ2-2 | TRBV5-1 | CASGGTGANTGELFF | TGCGCCAGCGGCGGGACAGGCGCGAACACCGGGGAGCTGTTTTTT
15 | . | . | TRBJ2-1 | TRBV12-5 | CASGLVISFQGEQFF | TGTGCTAGTGGTTTGGTAATTTCTTTCCAGGGGGAGCAGTTCTTC
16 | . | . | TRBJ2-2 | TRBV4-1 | CASSHPTGLYTGELFF | TGCGCCAGCAGCCACCCAACCGGACTGTACACCGGGGAGCTGTTTTTT
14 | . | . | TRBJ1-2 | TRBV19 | CASSITPSGYGYTF | TGTGCCAGTAGTATAACACCCTCGGGCTATGGCTACACCTTC
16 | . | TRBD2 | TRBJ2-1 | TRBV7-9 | CASSNLAGGFLNEQFF | TGTGCCAGCAGCAATCTAGCGGGGGGATTTTTGAATGAGCAGTTCTTC
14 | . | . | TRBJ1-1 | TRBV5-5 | CASSQRSGPTEAFF | TGTGCCAGCAGCCAGCGGTCAGGGCCGACTGAAGCTTTCTTT
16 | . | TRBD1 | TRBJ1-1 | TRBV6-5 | CASSYSTDRGIAEAFF | TGTGCCAGCAGTTACTCCACGGACAGGGGGATTGCTGAAGCTTTCTTT
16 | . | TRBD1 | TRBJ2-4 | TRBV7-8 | CASSFPGTGLKNIQYF | TGTGCCAGCAGCTTCCCCGGGACAGGCCTGAAAAACATTCAGTACTTC
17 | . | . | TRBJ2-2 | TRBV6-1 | CASSEQGPPLNTGELFF | TGTGCCAGCAGTGAACAGGGGCCCCCTTTGAACACCGGGGAGCTGTTTTTT